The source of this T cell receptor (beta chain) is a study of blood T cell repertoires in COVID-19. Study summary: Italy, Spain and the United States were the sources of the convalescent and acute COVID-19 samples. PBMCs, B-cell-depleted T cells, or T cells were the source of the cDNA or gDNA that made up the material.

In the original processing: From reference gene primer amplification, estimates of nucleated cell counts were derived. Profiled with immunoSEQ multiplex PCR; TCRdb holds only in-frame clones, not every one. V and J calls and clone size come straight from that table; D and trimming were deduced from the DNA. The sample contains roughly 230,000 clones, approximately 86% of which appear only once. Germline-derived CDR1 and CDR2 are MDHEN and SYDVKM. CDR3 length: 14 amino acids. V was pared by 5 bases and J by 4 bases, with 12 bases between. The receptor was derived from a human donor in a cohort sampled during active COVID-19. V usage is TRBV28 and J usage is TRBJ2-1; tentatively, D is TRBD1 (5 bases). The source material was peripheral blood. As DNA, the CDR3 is TGTGCCAGCAGTAAACAGACAGCTTACAATGAGCAGTTCTTC. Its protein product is CASSKQTAYNEQFF. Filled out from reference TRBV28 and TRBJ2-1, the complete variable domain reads DVKVTQSSRYLVKRTGEKVFLECVQDMDHENMFWYRQDPGLGLRLIYFSYDVKMKEKGDIPEGYSVSREKKERFSLILESASTNQTSMYLCASSKQTAYNEQFFGPGTRLTVL.